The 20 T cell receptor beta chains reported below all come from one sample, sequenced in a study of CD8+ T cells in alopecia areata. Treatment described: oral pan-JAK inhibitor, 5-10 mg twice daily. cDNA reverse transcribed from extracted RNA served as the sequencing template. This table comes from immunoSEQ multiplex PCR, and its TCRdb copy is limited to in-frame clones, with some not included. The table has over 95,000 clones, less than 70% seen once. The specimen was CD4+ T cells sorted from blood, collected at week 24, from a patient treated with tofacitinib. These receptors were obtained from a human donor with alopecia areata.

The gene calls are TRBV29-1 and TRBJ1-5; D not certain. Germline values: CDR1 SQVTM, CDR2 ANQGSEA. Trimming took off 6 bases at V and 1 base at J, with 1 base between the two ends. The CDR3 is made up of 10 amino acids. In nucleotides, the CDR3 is TGCAGCGTCAGCAATCAGCCCCAGCATTTT. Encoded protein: CSVSNQPQHF.

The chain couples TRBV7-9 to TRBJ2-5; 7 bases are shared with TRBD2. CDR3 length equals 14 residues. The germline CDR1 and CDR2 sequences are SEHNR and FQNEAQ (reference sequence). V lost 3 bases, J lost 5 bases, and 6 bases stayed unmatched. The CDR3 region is CASSLGGGSETQYF. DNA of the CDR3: TGTGCCAGCAGCTTGGGCGGGGGATCGGAGACCCAGTACTTC.

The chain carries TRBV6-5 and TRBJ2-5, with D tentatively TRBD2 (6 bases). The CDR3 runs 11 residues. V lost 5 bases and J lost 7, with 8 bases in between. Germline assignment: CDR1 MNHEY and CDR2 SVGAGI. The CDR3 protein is CASSVGGTQYF. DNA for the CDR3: TGTGCCAGCAGTGTCGGGGGGACCCAGTACTTC.

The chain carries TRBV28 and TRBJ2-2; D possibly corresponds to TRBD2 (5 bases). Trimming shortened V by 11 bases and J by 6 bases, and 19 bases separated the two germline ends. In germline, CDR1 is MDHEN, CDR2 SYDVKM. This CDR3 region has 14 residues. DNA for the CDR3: TGTGCCTGCGCCGCGGCGGGTAAATCCGGGGAGCTGTTTTTT. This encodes CACAAAGKSGELFF.

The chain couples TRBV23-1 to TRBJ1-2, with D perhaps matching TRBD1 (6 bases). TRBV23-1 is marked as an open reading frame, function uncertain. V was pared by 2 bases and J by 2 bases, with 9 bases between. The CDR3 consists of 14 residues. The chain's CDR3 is CASSQGQLNYGYTF. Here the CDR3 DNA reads TGCGCCAGCAGTCAAGGACAGCTCAACTATGGCTACACCTTC.

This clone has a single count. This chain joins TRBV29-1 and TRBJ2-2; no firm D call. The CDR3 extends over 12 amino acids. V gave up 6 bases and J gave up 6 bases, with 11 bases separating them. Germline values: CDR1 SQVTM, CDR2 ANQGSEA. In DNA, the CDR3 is TGCAGCGTGGCGATTGGTCCCGGGGAGCTGTTTTTT. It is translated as CSVAIGPGELFF.

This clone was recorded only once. The CDR3 DNA reads TGTGCCAGCAGTCCACTAAGTGAGCAGTTCTTC. Amino acid sequence: CASSPLSEQFF. The chain employs TRBV6-6 and TRBJ2-1; the D is unclear. This CDR3 comprises 11 residues. CDR1 and CDR2 from the germline V gene are MNHNY and SVGAGI (reference sequence). Trimming cost V 5 bases and J 9 bases, with 8 bases left between them.

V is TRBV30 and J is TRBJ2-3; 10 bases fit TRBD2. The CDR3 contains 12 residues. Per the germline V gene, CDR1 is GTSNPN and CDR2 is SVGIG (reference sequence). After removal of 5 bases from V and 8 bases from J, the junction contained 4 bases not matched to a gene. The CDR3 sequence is CAWRTSGATQYF. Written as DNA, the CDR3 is TGTGCCTGGCGGACTAGCGGTGCTACGCAGTATTTT.

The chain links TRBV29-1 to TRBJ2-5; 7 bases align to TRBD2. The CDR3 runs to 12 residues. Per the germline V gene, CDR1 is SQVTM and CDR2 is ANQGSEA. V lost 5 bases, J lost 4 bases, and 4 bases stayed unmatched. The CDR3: CSVRDYLETQYF. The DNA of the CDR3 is TGCAGCGTTCGGGACTACTTAGAGACCCAGTACTTC.

The CDR3 DNA reads as TGTGCCTGGAGTGTAGGGGGGTCGGCTCGTGCTAACTATGGCTACACCTTC. Its protein is CAWSVGGSARANYGYTF. This chain uses TRBV30 with TRBJ1-2; TRBD1 might be the D (6 bases). The V gene lost 0 bases and the J gene lost 0 bases, with 17 bases spanning the gap. Looked up from germline, CDR1 is GTSNPN and CDR2 is SVGIG (reference sequence). CDR3 length: 17 amino acids. Full variable domain (remainder filled in from reference TRBV30 and TRBJ1-2): SQTIHQWPATLVQPVGSPLSLECTVEGTSNPNLYWYRQAAGRGLQLLFYSVGIGQISSEVPQNLSASRPQDRQFILSSKKLLLSDSGFYLCAWSVGGSARANYGYTFGSGTRLTVV.

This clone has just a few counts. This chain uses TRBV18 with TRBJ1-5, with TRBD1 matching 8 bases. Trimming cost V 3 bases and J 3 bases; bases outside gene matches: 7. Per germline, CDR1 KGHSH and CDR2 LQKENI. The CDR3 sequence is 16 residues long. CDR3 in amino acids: CASSPNGQGVNQPQHF. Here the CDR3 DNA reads TGTGCCAGCTCACCCAACGGACAGGGAGTCAATCAGCCCCAGCATTTT.

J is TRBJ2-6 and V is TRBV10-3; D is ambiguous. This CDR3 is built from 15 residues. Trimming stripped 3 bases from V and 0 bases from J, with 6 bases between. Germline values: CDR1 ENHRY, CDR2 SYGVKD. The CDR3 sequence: CAISDVVSGANVLTF. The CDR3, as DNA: TGTGCCATCAGTGATGTCGTCTCTGGGGCCAACGTCCTGACTTTC.

CDR3 sequence reads: CASSSLGGRGYTF. DNA of the CDR3: TGTGCCAGCAGCTCTCTTGGGGGGCGAGGCTACACCTTC. The chain employs TRBV7-9 and TRBJ1-2; tentative D call: TRBD1 (6 bases). The CDR3 sequence is 13 residues long. Trimming took 4 bases from V and 8 from J, leaving 14 bases between them. The germline gives CDR1 SEHNR, CDR2 FQNEAQ (reference sequence).

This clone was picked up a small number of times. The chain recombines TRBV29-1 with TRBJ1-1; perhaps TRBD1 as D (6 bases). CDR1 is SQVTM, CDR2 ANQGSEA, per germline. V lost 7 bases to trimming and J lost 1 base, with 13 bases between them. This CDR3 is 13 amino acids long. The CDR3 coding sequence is TGCAGCGGGGAGACAGGAACGAACACTGAAGCTTTCTTT. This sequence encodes CSGETGTNTEAFF.

CDR3 in amino acids: CASKPAGPQETQYF. CDR3 sequence (DNA): TGTGCCAGTAAACCAGCGGGCCCTCAAGAGACCCAGTACTTC. V and J are TRBV19 and TRBJ2-5; D may be TRBD2 (6 bases). The V and J ends lost 7 bases and 2 bases respectively, with 14 bases between them. Germline values: CDR1 LNHDA, CDR2 SQIVND (reference sequence). The CDR3 extends over 14 amino acids.

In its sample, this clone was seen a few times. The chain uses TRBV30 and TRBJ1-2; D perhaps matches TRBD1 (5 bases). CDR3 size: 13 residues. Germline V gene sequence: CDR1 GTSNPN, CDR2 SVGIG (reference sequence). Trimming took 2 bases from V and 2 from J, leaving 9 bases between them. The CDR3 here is CAWSSQENYGYTF. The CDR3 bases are TGTGCCTGGAGTTCACAGGAAAACTATGGCTACACCTTC.

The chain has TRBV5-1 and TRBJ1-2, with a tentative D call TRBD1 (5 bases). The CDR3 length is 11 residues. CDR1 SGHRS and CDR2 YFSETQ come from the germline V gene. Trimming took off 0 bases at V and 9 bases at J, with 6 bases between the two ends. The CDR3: CASSLEGRYTF. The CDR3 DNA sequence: TGCGCCAGCAGCTTGGAGGGACGCTACACCTTC.

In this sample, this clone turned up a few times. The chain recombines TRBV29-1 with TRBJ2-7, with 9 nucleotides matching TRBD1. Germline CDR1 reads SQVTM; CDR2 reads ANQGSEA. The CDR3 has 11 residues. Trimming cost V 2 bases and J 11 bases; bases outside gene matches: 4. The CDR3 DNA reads TGCAGCGTTGAACCCCGGACAGGGGAGTACTTC. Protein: CSVEPRTGEYF.

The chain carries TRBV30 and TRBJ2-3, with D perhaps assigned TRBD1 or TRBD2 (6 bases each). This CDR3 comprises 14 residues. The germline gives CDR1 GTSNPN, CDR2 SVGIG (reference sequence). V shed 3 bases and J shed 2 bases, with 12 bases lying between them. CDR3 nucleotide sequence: TGTGCCTGGAGCGGAGGGGGGAACACAGATACGCAGTATTTT. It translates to CAWSGGGNTDTQYF.

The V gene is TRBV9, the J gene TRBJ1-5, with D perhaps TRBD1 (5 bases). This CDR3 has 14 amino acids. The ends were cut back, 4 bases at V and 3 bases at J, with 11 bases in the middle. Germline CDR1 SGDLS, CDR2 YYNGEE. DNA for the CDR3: TGTGCCAGCAGCTCGGGACGGACCAATCAGCCCCAGCATTTT. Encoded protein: CASSSGRTNQPQHF.